The following is a T cell receptor beta chain sequence with its context. Its antigen is as yet unknown. This entry is derived from a study of a mutant IDH1 vaccine in newly diagnosed glioma. Looking at the study overall: Initiation of the vaccine course occurred 4-6 weeks after radiotherapy alone, or alongside temozolomide cycles.

Specified time point: week 35, safety follow-up. In every dose of vaccine, 300 ug of mutant IDH1 20-mer peptide was given alongside topical imiquimod. Donors harbored newly found WHO grade 3 or 4 IDH1-mutant, ATRX-lost astrocytomas. The protocol was immunoSEQ multiplex PCR, while the TCRdb copy is restricted to in-frame clones and leaves out a portion. The table has roughly 64,000 clones, about 74% seen once. CDR1 is SGHRS and CDR2 is YFSETQ in the germline V gene. CDR3 length: 15 residues. Trimming cost V 0 bases and J 4 bases; bases outside gene matches: 3. V and J are TRBV5-1 and TRBJ2-7; 11 nucleotides match TRBD2. The source is a man aged 50 to 60 with glioma. The input for sequencing was PBMCs, taken from a glioma patient whose treatment included an IDH1 peptide vaccine. The CDR3 sequence: CASSLASGGIYEQYF. The DNA for the CDR3 is TGCGCCAGCAGCTTGGCTAGCGGGGGGATTTACGAGCAGTACTTC.